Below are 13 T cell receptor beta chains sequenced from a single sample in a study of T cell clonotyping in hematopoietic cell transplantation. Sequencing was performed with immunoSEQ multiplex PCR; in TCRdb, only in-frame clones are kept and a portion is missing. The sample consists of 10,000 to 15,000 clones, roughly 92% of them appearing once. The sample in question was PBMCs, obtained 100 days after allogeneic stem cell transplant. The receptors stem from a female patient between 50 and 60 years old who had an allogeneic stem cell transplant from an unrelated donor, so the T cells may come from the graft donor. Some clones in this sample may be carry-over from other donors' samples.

CDR3 in DNA: TGTGCCACCAGCAGAACTTATAGCAATCAGCCCCAGCATTTT. This gives the protein CATSRTYSNQPQHF. The chain links TRBV15 to TRBJ1-5, with no clear D. Germline CDR1 and CDR2: LNHNV and YYDKDF (reference sequence). Trimming shortened V by 2 bases and J by 0 bases, and 5 bases separated the two germline ends. The CDR3 sequence is 14 residues long.

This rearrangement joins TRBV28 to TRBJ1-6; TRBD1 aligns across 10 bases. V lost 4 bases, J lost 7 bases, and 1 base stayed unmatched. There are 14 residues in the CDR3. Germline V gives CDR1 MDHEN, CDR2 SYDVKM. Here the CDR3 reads CASSSGQGNSPLHF. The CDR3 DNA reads TGTGCCAGCAGTTCGGGACAGGGGAATTCACCCCTCCACTTT.

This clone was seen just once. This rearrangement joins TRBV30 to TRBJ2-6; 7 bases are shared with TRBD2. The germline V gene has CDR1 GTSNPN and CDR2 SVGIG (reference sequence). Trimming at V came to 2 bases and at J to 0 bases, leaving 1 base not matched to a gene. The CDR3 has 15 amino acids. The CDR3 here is CAWSPGGSGANVLTF. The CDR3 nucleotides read TGTGCCTGGAGTCCGGGGGGCTCTGGGGCCAACGTCCTGACTTTC.

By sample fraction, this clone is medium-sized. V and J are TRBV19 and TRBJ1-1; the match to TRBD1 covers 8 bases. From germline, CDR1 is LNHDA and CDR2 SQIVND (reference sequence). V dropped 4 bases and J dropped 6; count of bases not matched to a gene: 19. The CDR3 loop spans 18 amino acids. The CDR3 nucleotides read TGTGCCAGTAGTACCTCATTGATGTCAGGACAGGGAGGCGCTGAAGCTTTCTTT. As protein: CASSTSLMSGQGGAEAFF.

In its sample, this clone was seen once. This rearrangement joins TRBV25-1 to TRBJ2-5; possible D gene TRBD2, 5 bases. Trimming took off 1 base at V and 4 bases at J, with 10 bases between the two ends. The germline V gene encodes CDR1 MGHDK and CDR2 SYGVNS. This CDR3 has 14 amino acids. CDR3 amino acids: CASSELMGVETQYF. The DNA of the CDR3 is TGTGCCAGCAGTGAATTGATGGGAGTAGAGACCCAGTACTTC. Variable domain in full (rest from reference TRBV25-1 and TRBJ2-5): EADIYQTPRYLVIGTGKKITLECSQTMGHDKMYWYQQDPGMELHLIHYSYGVNSTEKGDLSSESTVSRIRTEHFPLTLESARPSHTSQYLCASSELMGVETQYFGPGTRLLVL.

The CDR3 sequence is CASSPSSGGRSSTDTQYF. CDR3 nucleotides: TGTGCCAGCAGCCCCTCTAGCGGGGGGCGCTCTAGCACAGATACGCAGTATTTT. The V and J genes are TRBV9 and TRBJ2-3; 11 bases fit TRBD2. Germline trimming cut 4 bases from V and 0 bases from J; bases unmatched to any gene: 10. CDR3 size: 18 residues. Germline lookup yields CDR1 SGDLS and CDR2 YYNGEE.

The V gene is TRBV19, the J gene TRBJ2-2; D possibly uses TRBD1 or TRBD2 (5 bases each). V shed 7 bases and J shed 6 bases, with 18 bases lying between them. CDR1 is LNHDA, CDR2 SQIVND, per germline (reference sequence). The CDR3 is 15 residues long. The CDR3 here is CASISQGVGAGELFF. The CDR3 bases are TGTGCCAGTATCTCGCAGGGTGTCGGGGCCGGGGAGCTGTTTTTT.

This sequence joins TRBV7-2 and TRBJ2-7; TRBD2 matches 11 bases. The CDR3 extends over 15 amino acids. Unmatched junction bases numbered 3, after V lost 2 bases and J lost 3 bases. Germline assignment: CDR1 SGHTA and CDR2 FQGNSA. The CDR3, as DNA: TGTGCCAGCAGCTTATTTACTAGCGGGAGCTACGAGCAGTACTTC. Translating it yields CASSLFTSGSYEQYF.

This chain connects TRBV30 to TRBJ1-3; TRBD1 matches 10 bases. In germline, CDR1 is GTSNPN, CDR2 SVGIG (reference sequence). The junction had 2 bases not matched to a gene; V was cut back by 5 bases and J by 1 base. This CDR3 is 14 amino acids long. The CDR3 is CAWGQGGSGNTIYF. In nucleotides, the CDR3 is TGTGCCTGGGGACAGGGGGGGTCTGGAAACACCATATATTTT.

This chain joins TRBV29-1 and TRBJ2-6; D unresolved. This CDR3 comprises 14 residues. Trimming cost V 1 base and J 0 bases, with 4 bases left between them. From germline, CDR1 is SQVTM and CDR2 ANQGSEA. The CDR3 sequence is CSVEGISGANVLTF. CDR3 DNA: TGCAGCGTTGAAGGGATCTCTGGGGCCAACGTCCTGACTTTC.

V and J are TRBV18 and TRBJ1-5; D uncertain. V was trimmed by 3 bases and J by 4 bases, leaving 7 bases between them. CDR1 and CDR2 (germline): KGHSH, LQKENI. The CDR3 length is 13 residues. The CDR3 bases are TGTGCCAGCTCACCTTCCGGGAATCAGCCCCAGCATTTT. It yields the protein CASSPSGNQPQHF.

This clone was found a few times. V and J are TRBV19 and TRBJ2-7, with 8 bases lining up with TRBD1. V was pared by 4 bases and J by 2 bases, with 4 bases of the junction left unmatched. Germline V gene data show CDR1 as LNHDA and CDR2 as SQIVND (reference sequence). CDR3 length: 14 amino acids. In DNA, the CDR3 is TGTGCCAGTAGTACCGGGACAGGCCCCTACGAGCAGTACTTC. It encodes CASSTGTGPYEQYF.

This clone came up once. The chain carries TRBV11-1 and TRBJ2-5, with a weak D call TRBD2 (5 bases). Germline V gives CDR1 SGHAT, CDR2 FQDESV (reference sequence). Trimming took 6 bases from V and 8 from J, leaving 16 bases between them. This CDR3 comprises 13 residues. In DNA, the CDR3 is TGTGCCAGCAGGGCTCTTTACGGAGGCACCCAGTACTTC. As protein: CASRALYGGTQYF.